Listed below are T cell receptor beta chains from one sample, sequenced in a study of T cells after yellow fever vaccination. One entry per CDR3 protein, called by TCRdb with MiXCR from the 5' RACE reads. Of 250,000 to 300,000 distinct CDR3 sequences in the sample, roughly 4.8% were seen once. The sequencing used CD4+ T cells sorted from PBMCs, collected on the day of the yellow fever booster vaccination. All receptors come from a man aged 18 to 35 who received the YFV17D yellow fever vaccine. Both conserved end residues are part of each CDR3. The D gene is left open where the match is weak. For some rows the clone size is stated as once, few or many, or as a class when expanded; others skip it.

CDR3nt: TGTGCCAGCAGTTTGGACGGCAATGAAAAACTGTTTTTT
CDR3aa: CASSLDGNEKLFF
v_gene: TRBV6-2/TRBV6-3
j_gene: TRBJ1-4
abundance: few
d_gene: NA

CDR3nt: TGTGCCAGTAGTCCTGACCGTACCGGGACAGGGTCGTATGGCTACACCTTC
CDR3aa: CASSPDRTGTGSYGYTF
v_gene: TRBV19
j_gene: TRBJ1-2
abundance: many
d_gene: TRBD1

CDR3nt: TGTGCCAGCAGCCCCCCACAGTTGAGCTCCTACGAGCAGTACTTC
CDR3aa: CASSPPQLSSYEQYF
v_gene: TRBV7-2
j_gene: TRBJ2-7
abundance: NA
d_gene: NA

CDR3nt: TGTGCCAGCAGTGAATCCTCCCCAGATACGCAGTATTTT
CDR3aa: CASSESSPDTQYF
v_gene: TRBV2
j_gene: TRBJ2-3
abundance: few
d_gene: NA

CDR3nt: TGTGCCAGTAGGACCCGGGACAGGGTTTACTACACCTTC
CDR3aa: CASRTRDRVYYTF
v_gene: TRBV19
j_gene: TRBJ1-2
abundance: NA
d_gene: TRBD1

CDR3nt: TGTGCCAGCAGTTACCTCAGAGGGCGGGCTGAGACCCAGTACTTC
CDR3aa: CASSYLRGRAETQYF
v_gene: TRBV6-2/TRBV6-3
j_gene: TRBJ2-5
abundance: many
d_gene: NA

CDR3nt: TGTGCCAGCAGCTTGACCATAGGAAATGAAAAACTGTTTTTT
CDR3aa: CASSLTIGNEKLFF
v_gene: TRBV7-2
j_gene: TRBJ1-4
abundance: many
d_gene: NA

CDR3nt: TGTGCTAGTGGTTCGCCGGGACAGGGACTGTTCGTCGCTGAAGCTTTCTTT
CDR3aa: CASGSPGQGLFVAEAFF
v_gene: TRBV12-5
j_gene: TRBJ1-1
abundance: few
d_gene: TRBD1

CDR3nt: TGTGCCAGCAGCAACCGTAAAGGGGGCGGTGTAGATACGCAGTATTTT
CDR3aa: CASSNRKGGGVDTQYF
v_gene: TRBV7-9
j_gene: TRBJ2-3
abundance: many
d_gene: TRBD1

CDR3nt: TGTGCCAGCAGCACCGGGACAGATCTGAGCACAGATACGCAGTATTTT
CDR3aa: CASSTGTDLSTDTQYF
v_gene: TRBV7-9
j_gene: TRBJ2-3
abundance: many
d_gene: TRBD1

CDR3nt: TGCAGTGCTAGAGACCCCTCGGGGGGGGACGGATACGAGCAGTACTTC
CDR3aa: CSARDPSGGDGYEQYF
v_gene: TRBV20-1
j_gene: TRBJ2-7
abundance: few
d_gene: TRBD2

CDR3nt: TGTGCCAGCAGTATTATTGGTCAGCCCCAGCATTTT
CDR3aa: CASSIIGQPQHF
v_gene: TRBV12-3/TRBV12-4
j_gene: TRBJ1-5
abundance: many
d_gene: NA

CDR3nt: TGTGCCAGCACTATAGGACAGGTCAACACCGGGGAGCTGTTTTTT
CDR3aa: CASTIGQVNTGELFF
v_gene: TRBV12-3/TRBV12-4
j_gene: TRBJ2-2
abundance: many
d_gene: TRBD1

CDR3nt: TGCGCCAGCAACCCTCAGGGGGCAGGCACAGATACGCAGTATTTT
CDR3aa: CASNPQGAGTDTQYF
v_gene: TRBV5-1
j_gene: TRBJ2-3
abundance: NA
d_gene: TRBD1

CDR3nt: TGCGCCAGCAGTTCCGACAGGGTTTCTTCCATTCAGTACTTC
CDR3aa: CASSSDRVSSIQYF
v_gene: TRBV10-1
j_gene: TRBJ2-4
abundance: many
d_gene: TRBD1

CDR3nt: TGTGCCAGTAGTATCGGTGTCGAGCCTCCCATACATTTT
CDR3aa: CASSIGVEPPIHF
v_gene: TRBV19
j_gene: TRBJ1-5
abundance: many
d_gene: NA

CDR3nt: TGCAGTGCTCAACACATAAACTATGGCTACACCTTC
CDR3aa: CSAQHINYGYTF
v_gene: TRBV20-1
j_gene: TRBJ1-2
abundance: many
d_gene: NA

CDR3nt: TGTGCCATCAGTGAGCACGGACGGGAGCAGTTCTTC
CDR3aa: CAISEHGREQFF
v_gene: TRBV10-3
j_gene: TRBJ2-1
abundance: many
d_gene: NA

CDR3nt: TGTGCCAGCAGCTTCCTTTTGCGGGAGCAGTACTTC
CDR3aa: CASSFLLREQYF
v_gene: TRBV7-8
j_gene: TRBJ2-7
abundance: NA
d_gene: NA

CDR3nt: TGCGCCAGCAGCTTGGAGACAGGGGGGCAGCCCCAGCATTTT
CDR3aa: CASSLETGGQPQHF
v_gene: TRBV5-1
j_gene: TRBJ1-5
abundance: many
d_gene: TRBD1

CDR3nt: TGTGCCTGGAGCCCCGTCTCTCATAACACTGAAGCTTTCTTT
CDR3aa: CAWSPVSHNTEAFF
v_gene: TRBV30
j_gene: TRBJ1-1
abundance: few
d_gene: NA

CDR3nt: TGTGCCAGCAGTTCGGACAGGGGCGGGCGAGCTTTCTTT
CDR3aa: CASSSDRGGRAFF
v_gene: TRBV6-5
j_gene: TRBJ1-1
abundance: few
d_gene: TRBD1

CDR3nt: TGTGCCAGCAGTAAAGGCGGCACGGTCTTC
CDR3aa: CASSKGGTVF
v_gene: TRBV28
j_gene: TRBJ2-1
abundance: many
d_gene: NA